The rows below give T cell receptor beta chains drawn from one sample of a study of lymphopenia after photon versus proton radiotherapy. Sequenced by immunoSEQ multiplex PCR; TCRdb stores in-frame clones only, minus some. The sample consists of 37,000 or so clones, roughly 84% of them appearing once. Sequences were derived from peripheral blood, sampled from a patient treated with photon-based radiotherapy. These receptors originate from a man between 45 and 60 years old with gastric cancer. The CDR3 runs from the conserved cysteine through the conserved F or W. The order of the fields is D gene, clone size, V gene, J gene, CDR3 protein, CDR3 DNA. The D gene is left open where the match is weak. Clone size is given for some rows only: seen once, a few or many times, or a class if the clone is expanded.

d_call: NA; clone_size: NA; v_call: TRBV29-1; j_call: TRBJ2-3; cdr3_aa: CSARTDTQYF; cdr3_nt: TGCAGCGCACGGACGGATACGCAGTATTTT
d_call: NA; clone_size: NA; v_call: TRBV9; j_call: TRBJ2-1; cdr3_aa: CASSVAGVSVTENEQFF; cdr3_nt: TGTGCCAGCAGCGTAGCTGGGGTTAGTGTTACCGAAAATGAGCAGTTCTTC
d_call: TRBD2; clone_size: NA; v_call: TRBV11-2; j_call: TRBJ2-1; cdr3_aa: CASSLAGTSGSNEQFF; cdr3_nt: TGTGCCAGCAGCTTAGCAGGGACTAGCGGGAGTAATGAGCAGTTCTTC
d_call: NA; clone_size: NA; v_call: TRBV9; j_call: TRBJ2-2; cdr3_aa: CASSVEPAGELFF; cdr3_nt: TGTGCCAGCAGCGTAGAACCAGCCGGGGAGCTGTTTTTT
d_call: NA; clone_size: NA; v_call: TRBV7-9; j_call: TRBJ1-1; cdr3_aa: CASSLFPGPPNTEAFF; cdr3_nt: TGTGCCAGCAGCCTTTTTCCCGGGCCTCCGAACACTGAAGCTTTCTTT
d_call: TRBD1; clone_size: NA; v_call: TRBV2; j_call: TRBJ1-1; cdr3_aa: CASRRDRENTEAFF; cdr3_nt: TGTGCCAGCAGGAGGGACAGGGAGAACACTGAAGCTTTCTTT
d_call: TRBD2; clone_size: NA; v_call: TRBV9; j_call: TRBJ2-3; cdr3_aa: CASSVSSGSPDTQYF; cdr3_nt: TGTGCCAGCAGCGTTTCTAGCGGGAGTCCAGATACGCAGTATTTT
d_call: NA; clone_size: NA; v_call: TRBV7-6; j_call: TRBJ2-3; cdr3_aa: CASSLGITDTQYF; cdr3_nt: TGTGCCAGCAGCTTAGGTATCACAGATACGCAGTATTTT
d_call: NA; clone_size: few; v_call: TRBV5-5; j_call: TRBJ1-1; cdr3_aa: CASSLQGGDTEAFF; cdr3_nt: TGTGCCAGCAGCTTACAGGGTGGGGACACTGAAGCTTTCTTT
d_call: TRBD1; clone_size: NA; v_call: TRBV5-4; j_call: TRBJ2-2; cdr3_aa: CASSDRGRTGELFF; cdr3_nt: TGTGCCAGCAGCGACAGGGGGCGAACCGGGGAGCTGTTTTTT
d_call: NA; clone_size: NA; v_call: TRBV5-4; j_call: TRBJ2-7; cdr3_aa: CASSLEGGRDEQYF; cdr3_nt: TGTGCCAGCAGCTTGGAGGGCGGGCGGGACGAGCAGTACTTC
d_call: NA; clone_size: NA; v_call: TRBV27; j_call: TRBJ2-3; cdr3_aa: CASSFYRYRGGSTDTQYF; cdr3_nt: TGTGCCAGCAGTTTTTACCGATACAGGGGGGGGAGCACAGATACGCAGTATTTT
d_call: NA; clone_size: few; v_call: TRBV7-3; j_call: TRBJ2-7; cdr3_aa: CASRPLGNYEQYF; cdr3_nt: TGTGCCAGCAGGCCTCTCGGGAATTACGAGCAGTACTTC